This is a list of T cell receptor beta chains from one sample in a study of blood T cells in healthy people across ages. TCRdb re-called the 5' RACE reads with MiXCR, one entry per CDR3 protein. Of hundreds of thousands of distinct CDR3 sequences in the sample, about 32% are singletons; the top ten hold 15% to 17%. The sequencing sample was made of blood. The source of these receptors is an elderly woman in good health. Both conserved end residues are part of each CDR3. Each record gives: D gene, J gene, clone size, V gene, CDR3 protein, CDR3 DNA. A D gene is named only where the DNA matches it firmly. Rows give clone size only sometimes, using once, few, many, or a class for an expanded clone.

TRBD1,TRBJ1-1,-,TRBV6-2/TRBV6-3,CASSVTGTGVAFF,TGTGCCAGCAGCGTTACCGGGACAGGGGTCGCTTTCTTT
-,TRBJ1-4,few,TRBV3-1,CASSQDGGHSNEKLFF,TGTGCCAGCAGCCAAGATGGGGGCCACTCTAATGAAAAACTGTTTTTT
-,TRBJ2-7,many,TRBV3-1,CASSQEEVRYF,TGTGCCAGCAGCCAAGAGGAAGTTCGGTACTTC
-,TRBJ2-7,many,TRBV25-1,CASSDREHPYEQYF,TGTGCCAGCAGTGACCGGGAACACCCTTACGAGCAGTACTTC
-,TRBJ2-1,many,TRBV7-8,CASSFTRESEQFF,TGTGCCAGCAGCTTTACAAGGGAGTCCGAGCAGTTCTTC
TRBD1,TRBJ1-3,few,TRBV9,CASSVRTGRDTIYF,TGTGCCAGCAGCGTCCGGACAGGGAGGGACACCATATATTTT
TRBD2,TRBJ2-1,-,TRBV4-1,CASSQEVPISGTPENEQFF,TGCGCCAGCAGCCAAGAGGTGCCGATTAGCGGGACCCCTGAGAATGAGCAGTTCTTC
TRBD1,TRBJ1-6,many,TRBV7-2,CASSSGTGVNSPLHF,TGTGCCAGCAGTTCCGGGACAGGGGTAAATTCACCCCTCCACTTT
-,TRBJ1-2,many,TRBV6-6,CASTPWGLEGYTF,TGTGCCAGCACCCCTTGGGGGCTAGAGGGCTACACCTTC
TRBD1,TRBJ2-1,-,TRBV6-1,CAISPALGQGYNEQFF,TGTGCCATCAGTCCCGCCTTAGGACAGGGCTACAATGAGCAGTTCTTC
-,TRBJ2-7,-,TRBV7-2,CASSRDSNSYEQYF,TGTGCCAGCAGCAGGGACTCCAACTCCTACGAGCAGTACTTC
-,TRBJ2-1,many,TRBV12-3/TRBV12-4,CASSWGGGLYNEQFF,TGTGCCAGCAGCTGGGGGGGGGGGCTATACAATGAGCAGTTCTTC
-,TRBJ2-7,many,TRBV14,CASSQGQVGLYEQYF,TGTGCCAGCAGCCAAGGACAGGTTGGGCTCTACGAGCAGTACTTC
-,TRBJ1-5,many,TRBV6-4,CASSQRQQGNNQPQHF,TGTGCCAGCAGTCAGAGGCAGCAGGGGAATAATCAGCCCCAGCATTTT
-,TRBJ2-3,many,TRBV20-1,CSAPHGTQYF,TGCAGTGCACCCCACGGTACGCAGTATTTT
TRBD2,TRBJ2-3,-,TRBV10-3,CAIRPLAYSTDTQYF,TGTGCCATCAGGCCACTAGCGTATAGCACAGATACGCAGTATTTT
-,TRBJ2-3,few,TRBV5-4,CASSAGPGSTDTQYF,TGTGCCAGCAGTGCAGGCCCCGGAAGCACAGATACGCAGTATTTT
-,TRBJ2-5,-,TRBV20-1,CSARDSSGSQETQYF,TGCAGTGCTAGAGATAGTTCAGGTAGTCAAGAGACCCAGTACTTC
-,TRBJ1-4,few,TRBV7-9,CAGSCGDGNEKLFF,TGTGCCGGCAGCTGTGGGGACGGAAATGAAAAACTGTTTTTT
TRBD2,TRBJ2-1,many,TRBV7-8,CASSLSSGGFYNEQFF,TGTGCCAGCAGCTTAAGTAGCGGGGGGTTTTACAATGAGCAGTTCTTC
-,TRBJ1-6,-,TRBV2,CASQGQGNSPLHF,TGTGCCAGCCAAGGGCAGGGAAATTCACCCCTCCACTTT
TRBD2,TRBJ2-3,many,TRBV5-1,CASSITSVSTDTQYF,TGCGCCAGCAGCATTACTAGCGTCAGCACAGATACGCAGTATTTT
-,TRBJ2-4,-,TRBV6-2/TRBV6-3,CASSYSPRGGRNIQYF,TGTGCCAGCAGTTACTCCCCCCGGGGAGGTAGGAACATTCAGTACTTC
TRBD2,TRBJ2-4,-,TRBV5-1,CASSMGGPKNIQYF,TGCGCCAGCTCGATGGGAGGGCCCAAAAACATTCAGTACTTC
TRBD1,TRBJ2-5,many,TRBV28,CASSSRQGRQETQYF,TGTGCCAGCAGTTCCCGACAGGGACGGCAAGAGACCCAGTACTTC
TRBD2,TRBJ2-5,many,TRBV7-9,CASSPRRGGNQETQYF,TGTGCCAGCAGCCCCCGGCGGGGGGGGAATCAAGAGACCCAGTACTTC
TRBD2,TRBJ2-1,many,TRBV6-2/TRBV6-3,CASSYHSGSGLSYNEQFF,TGTGCCAGCAGTTACCATTCAGGATCGGGACTATCCTACAATGAGCAGTTCTTC
-,TRBJ1-1,few,TRBV6-5,CASTPEMNTEAFF,TGTGCCAGCACCCCGGAAATGAACACTGAAGCTTTCTTT
-,TRBJ2-6,few,TRBV15,CATRGSGANVPTF,TGTGCCACCAGGGGATCGGGGGCCAACGTCCCGACTTTC
-,TRBJ2-7,-,TRBV20-1,CSARASRGVDCEQYF,TGCAGTGCTAGAGCGTCGAGAGGGGTGGACTGCGAGCAGTACTTC
-,TRBJ2-7,-,TRBV7-9,CSSSRRRGSSSYEQYF,TGTTCCAGCAGCCGAAGACGGGGATCAAGCTCCTACGAGCAGTACTTC
-,TRBJ1-2,many,TRBV20-1,CSAGNLGTYGYTF,TGCAGTGCGGGCAATTTGGGGACCTATGGCTACACCTTC
TRBD1,TRBJ2-5,many,TRBV7-9,CASSIRQGPVETQYF,TGTGCCAGCAGCATCCGACAGGGGCCGGTGGAGACCCAGTACTTC
TRBD1,TRBJ1-5,few,TRBV6-1,CASSEALGGTGPRGGQPQHF,TGTGCCAGCAGTGAAGCGCTGGGGGGGACAGGGCCCCGCGGGGGTCAGCCCCAGCATTTT
TRBD1,TRBJ2-5,-,TRBV6-5,CASRTGGRETQYF,TGTGCCAGCAGGACAGGGGGCAGAGAGACCCAGTACTTC
-,TRBJ1-5,-,TRBV20-1,CSANNRAGGQPQHF,TGCAGTGCTAACAATAGGGCAGGCGGGCAGCCCCAGCATTTT
-,TRBJ2-7,-,TRBV5-1,CASSLGHQSSYNEQYF,TGCGCTAGCAGCCTGGGACACCAGAGCTCCTACAATGAGCAGTACTTC
-,TRBJ1-1,many,TRBV5-1,CASSGKVNTEAFF,TGCGCCAGCAGCGGGAAGGTGAACACTGAAGCTTTCTTT
TRBD2,TRBJ2-3,many,TRBV7-3,CASSLEAGGRNTQYF,TGTGCCAGCAGCTTAGAAGCGGGGGGGAGGAATACGCAGTATTTT
-,TRBJ2-5,-,TRBV6-2/TRBV6-3,CVSSYGGKETQYF,TGTGTCAGCAGCTATGGGGGAAAAGAGACCCAGTACTTC
TRBD2,TRBJ2-5,many,TRBV4-2,CASSERATSGGSSGTQYF,TGTGCCAGCTCAGAACGGGCGACTAGCGGGGGGTCCTCGGGGACCCAGTACTTC
-,TRBJ2-1,-,TRBV29-1,CSVILLEGYNEQFF,TGCAGCGTAATCCTTCTGGAGGGCTACAATGAGCAGTTCTTC
-,TRBJ1-2,many,TRBV4-3,CASSQGSGLVYDYTF,TGCGCCAGCAGCCAAGGTTCGGGGTTAGTCTATGACTACACCTTC
-,TRBJ2-7,-,TRBV7-2,CASSPKSGDEQYF,TGTGCCAGCAGCCCAAAGTCCGGGGACGAGCAGTACTTC
-,TRBJ2-5,-,TRBV20-1,CSARDKGSQETQYF,TGCAGTGCTAGAGATAAAGGATCCCAAGAGACCCAGTACTTC
TRBD1,TRBJ2-7,-,TRBV7-2,CASSVDRGQTNEQYF,TGTGCCAGCAGCGTCGACAGGGGGCAGACCAATGAGCAGTACTTC
-,TRBJ2-1,few,TRBV14,CASSRGTRDNEQFF,TGTGCCAGCAGCCGCGGGACTCGGGACAATGAGCAGTTCTTC
-,TRBJ2-6,many,TRBV15,CATSRETGSSGANVLTF,TGTGCCACCAGCAGAGAGACAGGCTCGTCTGGGGCCAACGTCCTGACTTTC
-,TRBJ2-2,few,TRBV2,CASRDREGTGELFF,TGTGCCAGCAGGGACAGGGAGGGCACCGGGGAGCTGTTTTTT
TRBD2,TRBJ2-3,many,TRBV4-3,CASSQEGIGGGADTQYF,TGCGCCAGCAGCCAAGAGGGGATCGGGGGGGGCGCAGATACGCAGTATTTT
-,TRBJ1-2,few,TRBV20-1,CSARDFYFYGYTF,TGCAGTGCTAGAGATTTCTATTTCTATGGCTACACCTTC
-,TRBJ1-1,few,TRBV28,CASRDGPEAFF,TGTGCCAGCAGAGACGGACCTGAAGCTTTCTTT
-,TRBJ2-5,-,TRBV7-9,CASMEVGPETQYF,TGTGCCAGCATGGAGGTGGGTCCGGAGACCCAGTACTTC
-,TRBJ1-2,-,TRBV3-1,CASSQEVGRGGSYGYTF,TGTGCCAGCAGCCAAGAGGTTGGAAGGGGCGGTTCCTATGGCTACACCTTC
TRBD2,TRBJ2-3,-,TRBV2,CASSVSGGAGTDTQYF,TGTGCCAGCAGTGTTAGCGGGGGGGCCGGCACAGATACGCAGTATTTT
-,TRBJ2-7,many,TRBV20-1,CSASLIGSLARKEQYF,TGCAGTGCTAGTTTAATCGGGAGTCTAGCGAGAAAAGAGCAGTACTTC